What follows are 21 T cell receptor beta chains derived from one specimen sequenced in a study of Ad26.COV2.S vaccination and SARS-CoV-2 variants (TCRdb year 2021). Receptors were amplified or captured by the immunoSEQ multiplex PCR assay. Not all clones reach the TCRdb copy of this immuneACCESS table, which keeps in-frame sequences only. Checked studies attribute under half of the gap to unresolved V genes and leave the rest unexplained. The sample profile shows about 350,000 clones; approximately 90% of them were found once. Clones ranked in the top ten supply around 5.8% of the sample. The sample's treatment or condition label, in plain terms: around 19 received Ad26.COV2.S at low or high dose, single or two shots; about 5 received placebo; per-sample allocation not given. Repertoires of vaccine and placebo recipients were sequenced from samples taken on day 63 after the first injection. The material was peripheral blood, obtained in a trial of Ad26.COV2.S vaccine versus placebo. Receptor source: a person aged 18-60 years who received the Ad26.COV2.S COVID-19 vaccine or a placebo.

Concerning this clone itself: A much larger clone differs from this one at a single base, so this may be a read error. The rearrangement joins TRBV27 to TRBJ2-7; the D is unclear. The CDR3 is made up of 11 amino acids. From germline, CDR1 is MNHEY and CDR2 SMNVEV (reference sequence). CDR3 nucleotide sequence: TGTGCCAGCAGTTACTCCTCCGAGCAGTACTTC. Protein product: CASSYSSEQYF.

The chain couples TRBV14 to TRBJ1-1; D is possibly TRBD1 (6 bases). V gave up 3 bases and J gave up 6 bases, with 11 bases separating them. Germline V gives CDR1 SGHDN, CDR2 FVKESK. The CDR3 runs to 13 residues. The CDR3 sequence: CASSHTGRAEAFF. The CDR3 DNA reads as TGTGCCAGCAGCCATACAGGGAGAGCTGAAGCTTTCTTT.

The CDR3 protein is CATSRDRVFGGYTF. The CDR3 DNA is TGTGCCACCAGCCGGGACAGGGTTTTCGGTGGCTACACCTTC. V is TRBV15 and J is TRBJ1-2, with 9 bases aligning to TRBD1. The CDR3 extends over 14 amino acids. J lost 7 bases, V lost 5 bases, and 8 bases had no gene match. Germline loops: CDR1 LNHNV, CDR2 YYDKDF (reference sequence). Together with reference TRBV15 and TRBJ1-2, the CDR3 gives the full variable domain: DAMVIQNPRYQVTQFGKPVTLSCSQTLNHNVMYWYQQKSSQAPKLLFHYYDKDFNNEADTPDNFQSRRPNTSFCFLDIRSPGLGDTAMYLCATSRDRVFGGYTFGSGTRLTVV.

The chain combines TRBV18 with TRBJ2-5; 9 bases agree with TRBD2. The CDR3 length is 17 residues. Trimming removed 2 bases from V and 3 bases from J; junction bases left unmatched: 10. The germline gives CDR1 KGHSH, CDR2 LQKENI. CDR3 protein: CASSPSTGLAGKETQYF. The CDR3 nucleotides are TGTGCCAGCTCACCATCCACGGGGCTAGCGGGGAAAGAGACCCAGTACTTC. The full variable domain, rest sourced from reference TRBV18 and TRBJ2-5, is NAGVMQNPRHLVRRRGQEARLRCSPMKGHSHVYWYRQLPEEGLKFMVYLQKENIIDESGMPKERFSAEFPKEGPSILRIQQVVRGDSAAYFCASSPSTGLAGKETQYFGPGTRLLVL.

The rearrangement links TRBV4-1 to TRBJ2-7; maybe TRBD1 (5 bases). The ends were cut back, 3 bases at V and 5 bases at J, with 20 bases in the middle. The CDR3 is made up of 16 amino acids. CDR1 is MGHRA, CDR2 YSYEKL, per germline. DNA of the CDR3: TGCGCCAGCAGCCACCCAGACCCAGGCAGGGCCCACGAGCAGTACTTC. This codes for CASSHPDPGRAHEQYF.

The DNA of the CDR3 is TGTGCCAGTAGTGCACGACAGGGAGGAACCTACAATGAGCAGTTCTTC. It yields the protein CASSARQGGTYNEQFF. V usage is TRBV19 and J usage is TRBJ2-1, with D tentatively TRBD1 (7 bases). Germline lookup yields CDR1 LNHDA and CDR2 SQIVND (reference sequence). There are 16 residues in the CDR3. Trimming removed 5 bases at V and 2 bases at J, with 16 bases between.

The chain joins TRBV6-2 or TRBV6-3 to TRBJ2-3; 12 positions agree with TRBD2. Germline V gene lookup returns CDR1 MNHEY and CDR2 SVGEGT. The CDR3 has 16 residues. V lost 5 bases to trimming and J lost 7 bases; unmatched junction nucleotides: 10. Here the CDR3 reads CASSTRTSGTSYTQYF. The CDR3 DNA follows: TGTGCCAGCAGTACCCGGACTAGCGGGACCTCATATACGCAGTATTTT.

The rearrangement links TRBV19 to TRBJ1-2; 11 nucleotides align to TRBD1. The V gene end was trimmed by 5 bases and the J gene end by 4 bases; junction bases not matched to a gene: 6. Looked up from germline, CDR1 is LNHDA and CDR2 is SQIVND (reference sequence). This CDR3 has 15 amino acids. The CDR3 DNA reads TGTGCCAGTAGTCCCGGACAGGGGGCACTCTATGGCTACACCTTC. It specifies CASSPGQGALYGYTF.

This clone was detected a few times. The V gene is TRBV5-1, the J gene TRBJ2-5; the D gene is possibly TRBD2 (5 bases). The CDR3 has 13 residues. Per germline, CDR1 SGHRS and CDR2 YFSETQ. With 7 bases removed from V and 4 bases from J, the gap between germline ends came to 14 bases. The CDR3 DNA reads TGCGCCAGCTCCGGGGAAGCGCTAGAGACCCAGTACTTC. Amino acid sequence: CASSGEALETQYF.

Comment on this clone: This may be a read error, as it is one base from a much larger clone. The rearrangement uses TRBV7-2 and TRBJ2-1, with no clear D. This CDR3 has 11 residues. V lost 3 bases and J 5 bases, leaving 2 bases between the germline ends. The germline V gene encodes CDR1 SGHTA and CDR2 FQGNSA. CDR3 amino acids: CASSFNNEQFF. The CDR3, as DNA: TGTGCCAGCAGCTTTAACAATGAGCAGTTCTTC.

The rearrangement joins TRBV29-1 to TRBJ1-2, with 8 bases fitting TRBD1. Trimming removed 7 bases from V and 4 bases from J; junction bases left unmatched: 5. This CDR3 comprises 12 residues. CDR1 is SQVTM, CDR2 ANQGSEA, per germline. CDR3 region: CSADRGSYGYTF. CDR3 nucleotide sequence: TGCAGCGCTGACAGGGGTAGCTATGGCTACACCTTC.

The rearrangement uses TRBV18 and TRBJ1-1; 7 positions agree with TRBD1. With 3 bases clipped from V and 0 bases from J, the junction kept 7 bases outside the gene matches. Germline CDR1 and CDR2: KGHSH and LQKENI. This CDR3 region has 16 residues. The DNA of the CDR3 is TGTGCCAGCTCACCGAACCGACAGGGCATGAACACTGAAGCTTTCTTT. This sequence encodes CASSPNRQGMNTEAFF.

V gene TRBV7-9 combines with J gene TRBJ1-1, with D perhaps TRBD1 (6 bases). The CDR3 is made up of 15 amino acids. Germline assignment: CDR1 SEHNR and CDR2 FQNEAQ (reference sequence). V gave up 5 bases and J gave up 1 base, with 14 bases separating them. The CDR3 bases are TGTGCCAGCAGCCCCTTACAGGGCAGGAACACTGAAGCTTTCTTT. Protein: CASSPLQGRNTEAFF.

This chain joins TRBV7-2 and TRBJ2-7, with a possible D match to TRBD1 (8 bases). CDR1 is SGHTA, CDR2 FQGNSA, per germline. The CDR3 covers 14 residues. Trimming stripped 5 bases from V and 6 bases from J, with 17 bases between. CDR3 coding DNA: TGTGCCAGCAGCCATAACAGGGGGGGCTCCGAGCAGTACTTC. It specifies CASSHNRGGSEQYF.

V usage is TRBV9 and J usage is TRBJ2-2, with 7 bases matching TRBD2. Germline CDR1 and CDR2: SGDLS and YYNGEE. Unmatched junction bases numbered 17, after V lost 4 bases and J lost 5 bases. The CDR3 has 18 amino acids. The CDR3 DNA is TGTGCCAGCAGCTCAAACTATGGGAGCGGGCGGGGGACCGGGGAGCTGTTTTTT. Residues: CASSSNYGSGRGTGELFF.

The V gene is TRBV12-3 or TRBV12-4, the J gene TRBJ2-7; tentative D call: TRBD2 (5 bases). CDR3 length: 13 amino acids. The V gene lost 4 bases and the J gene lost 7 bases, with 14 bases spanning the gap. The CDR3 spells CASSSPPTGEQYF. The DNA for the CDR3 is TGTGCCAGCAGTTCCCCCCCTACGGGGGAGCAGTACTTC.

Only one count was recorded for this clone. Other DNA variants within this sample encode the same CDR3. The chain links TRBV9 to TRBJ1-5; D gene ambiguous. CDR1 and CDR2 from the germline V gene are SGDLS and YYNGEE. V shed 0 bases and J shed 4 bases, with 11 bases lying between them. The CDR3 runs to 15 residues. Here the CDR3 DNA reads TGTGCCAGCAGCGTAGGGTCTGGTTCGAATCAGCCCCAGCATTTT. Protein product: CASSVGSGSNQPQHF.

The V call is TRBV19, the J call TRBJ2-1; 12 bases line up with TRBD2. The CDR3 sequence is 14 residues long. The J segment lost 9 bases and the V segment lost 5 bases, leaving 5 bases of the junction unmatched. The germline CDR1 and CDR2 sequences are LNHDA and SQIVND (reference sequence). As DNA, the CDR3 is TGTGCCAGTAGTCGGACTAGCGGGGACCGTGAGCAGTTCTTC. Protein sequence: CASSRTSGDREQFF.

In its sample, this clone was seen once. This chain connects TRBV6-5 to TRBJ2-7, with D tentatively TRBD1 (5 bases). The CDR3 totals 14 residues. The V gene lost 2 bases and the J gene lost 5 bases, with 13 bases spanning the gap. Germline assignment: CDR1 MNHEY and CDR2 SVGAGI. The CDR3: CASSYRGPTNEQYF. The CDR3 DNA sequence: TGTGCCAGCAGTTACAGGGGCCCAACTAACGAGCAGTACTTC.

The CDR3 spells CASSLAFSYNEQFF. Here the CDR3 DNA reads TGTGCCAGCAGTTTAGCCTTCTCCTACAATGAGCAGTTCTTC. The rearrangement joins TRBV28 to TRBJ2-1; D gene ambiguous. V was shortened by 2 bases and J by 0 bases, with 5 bases between the two germline ends. The germline gives CDR1 MDHEN, CDR2 SYDVKM. CDR3 length: 14 residues.

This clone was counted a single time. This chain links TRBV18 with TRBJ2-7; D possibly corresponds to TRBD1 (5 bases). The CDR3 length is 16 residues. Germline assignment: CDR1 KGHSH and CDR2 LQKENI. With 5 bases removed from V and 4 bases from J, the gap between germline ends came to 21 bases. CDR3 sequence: CASSSNRQGAGYEQYF. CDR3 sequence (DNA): TGTGCCAGCTCATCCAACCGGCAAGGGGCAGGGTACGAGCAGTACTTC.